The sequence of this TCR beta chain was determined in a study of shared clonotypes between healthy human individuals. Replicate PCRs from sorted subsets contained roughly 200 ng DNA, which is some 32,000 T cell genomes. Sequenced by immunoSEQ multiplex PCR; TCRdb stores in-frame clones only, minus some. Of about 700,000 clones listed, over 65% are singletons. CD4+ cell separation produced CD45RA+ naive and CD45RA-negative memory subsets. Per germline, CDR1 SGHRS and CDR2 YFSETQ. Deletions cut 0 bases from V and 8 bases from J, with 11 bases between. The CDR3 has 14 residues. The sample taken for sequencing was memory CD4+ T cells sorted from blood. Subset noted: CD45RA-negative fraction. This sequence joins TRBV5-1 and TRBJ1-4; D perhaps matches TRBD1 (5 bases). The source is a woman under 40 in good health. The CDR3 region has the DNA TGCGCCAGCAGCTTGGTTTCAGGGACCGAAAAACTGTTTTTT. Translating it yields CASSLVSGTEKLFF.